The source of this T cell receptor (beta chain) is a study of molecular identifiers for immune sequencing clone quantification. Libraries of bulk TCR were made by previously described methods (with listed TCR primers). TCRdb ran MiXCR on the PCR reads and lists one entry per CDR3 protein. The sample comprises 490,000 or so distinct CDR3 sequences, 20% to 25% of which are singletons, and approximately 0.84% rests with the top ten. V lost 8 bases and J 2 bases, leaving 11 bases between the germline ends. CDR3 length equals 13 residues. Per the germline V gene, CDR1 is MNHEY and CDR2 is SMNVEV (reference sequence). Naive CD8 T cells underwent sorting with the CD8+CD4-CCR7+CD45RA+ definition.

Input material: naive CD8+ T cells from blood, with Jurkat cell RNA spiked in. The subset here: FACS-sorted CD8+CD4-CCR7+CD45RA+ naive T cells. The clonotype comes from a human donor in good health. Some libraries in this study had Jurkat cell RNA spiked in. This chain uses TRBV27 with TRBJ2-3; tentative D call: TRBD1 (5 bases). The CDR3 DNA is TGTGCCAGCGCTAGACAGCCCACAGATACGCAGTATTTT. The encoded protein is CASARQPTDTQYF.